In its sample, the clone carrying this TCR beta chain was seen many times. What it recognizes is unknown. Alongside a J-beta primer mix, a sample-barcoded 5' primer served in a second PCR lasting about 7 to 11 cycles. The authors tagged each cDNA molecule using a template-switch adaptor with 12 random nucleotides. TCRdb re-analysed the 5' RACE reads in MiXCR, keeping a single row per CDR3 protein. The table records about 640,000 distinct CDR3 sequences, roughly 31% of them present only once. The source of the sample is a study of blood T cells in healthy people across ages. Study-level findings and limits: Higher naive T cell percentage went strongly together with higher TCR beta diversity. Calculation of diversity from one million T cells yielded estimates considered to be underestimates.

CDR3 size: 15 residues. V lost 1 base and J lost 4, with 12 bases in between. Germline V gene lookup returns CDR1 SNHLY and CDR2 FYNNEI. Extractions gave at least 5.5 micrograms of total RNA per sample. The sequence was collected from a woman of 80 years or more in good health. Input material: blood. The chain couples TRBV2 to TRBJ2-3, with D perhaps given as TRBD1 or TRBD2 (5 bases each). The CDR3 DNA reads TGTGCCAGCAGTGAAGGTCAGGGAGAGGCAGATACGCAGTATTTT. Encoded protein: CASSEGQGEADTQYF.